This TCR beta chain originates from a study of blood T cells in healthy people across ages. Notes on the study in general: Roughly linearly, TCR beta diversity per million T cells fell as age increased.

A second 7 to 11 cycle PCR used barcoded and J-beta primers. No fewer than 2.5 million CDR3-containing paired-end reads came from each sample. TCRdb itself ran the 5' RACE reads through MiXCR, one entry per CDR3 protein. The sample contains 600,000 to 650,000 distinct CDR3 sequences, around three fifths of which appear only once. Per germline, CDR1 MGHDK and CDR2 SYGVNS. The CDR3 has 15 amino acids. As for this clonotype: Its antigen is as yet unknown.

Sequencing input: blood. The chain couples TRBV25-1 to TRBJ2-5; TRBD1 matches 8 bases. TRBJ2-7 explains the end of the DNA better; the J call may be wrong. This sequence originates from a man in his 60s in good health. CDR3 nucleotide sequence: TGTGCCAGCAGTCTTCGGACAGGGTACTTTAGCGAGCAGTACTTC. Amino acid sequence: CASSLRTGYFSEQYF.